The rows below give T cell receptor beta chains drawn from one sample of a study of T cells after yellow fever vaccination. TCRdb re-derived calls from the 5' RACE reads in MiXCR, one entry per CDR3 protein. This table has around 320,000 distinct CDR3 sequences, approximately 4.5% appearing once. The sample was PBMCs, taken 15 days after the yellow fever booster vaccination. These TCRs come from a man between 18 and 29 years old who received the YFV17D yellow fever vaccine. The CDR3 runs from the conserved cysteine through the conserved F or W. D genes are given only for firm matches. Clone sizes are given selectively: once, few, many, or a class where the clone is expanded.

>13|TRBJ1-2|.|many|TRBV11-2
TGTGCCAGCAGCCCGAGCACGGCCAGCGGCTACACCTTC
CASSPSTASGYTF
>15|TRBJ1-4|TRBD1|.|TRBV7-9
TGTGCCAGCAGCTCCAACAGGGGGCTAAGGGAAAAACTGTTTTTT
CASSSNRGLREKLFF
>14|TRBJ2-1|TRBD1|.|TRBV5-6
TGTGCCAGCCGTCGACAGGGGGAATTAAATGAGCAGTTCTTC
CASRRQGELNEQFF
>18|TRBJ1-1|TRBD1|.|TRBV6-2/TRBV6-3
TGTGCCAGCAGTTACTCGCCGCTCGGACAGGCAATGAACACTGAAGCTTTCTTT
CASSYSPLGQAMNTEAFF
>13|TRBJ1-2|.|.|TRBV6-5
TGTGCCAGCAGGCCTACAGGGTTCTATGGCTACACCTTC
CASRPTGFYGYTF
>15|TRBJ2-3|.|.|TRBV5-1
TGCGCCAGCAGCTTGTCGGAAGGAAGCACAGATACGCAGTATTTT
CASSLSEGSTDTQYF
>15|TRBJ2-3|TRBD2|many|TRBV7-2
TGTGCCAGCAGCTCGACTAGCGGAGTCACAGATACGCAGTATTTT
CASSSTSGVTDTQYF
>15|TRBJ2-2|.|few|TRBV6-2/TRBV6-3
TGTGCCAGCAGTCTGAAATGGCAGAACACCGGGGAGCTGTTTTTT
CASSLKWQNTGELFF
>14|TRBJ2-3|.|many|TRBV7-2
TGTGCCAGCGGACCCCAGTTGGGCTCAGATACGCAGTATTTT
CASGPQLGSDTQYF
>14|TRBJ2-5|.|many|TRBV7-7
TGTGCTAGCAGCTTAGGGCTAGATAAGGCGACCCAGTACTTC
CASSLGLDKATQYF
>11|TRBJ2-1|.|many|TRBV7-3
TGTGCCAGCAAAGGTGGTTGGGAGCAGTTCTTC
CASKGGWEQFF
>12|TRBJ2-5|.|.|TRBV20-1
TGCAGTGCTAGGGGGAACCAAGAGACCCAGTACTTC
CSARGNQETQYF
>14|TRBJ2-5|.|.|TRBV18
TGTGCCAGCTCACCTTGGGCTACCCAAGAGACCCAGTACTTC
CASSPWATQETQYF